These 20 T cell receptor beta chains came from one sample sequenced in a study of molecular identifiers for immune sequencing clone quantification. TCRdb itself ran the PCR reads through MiXCR, one entry per CDR3 protein. The sample records about half a million distinct CDR3 sequences, around 21% being singletons. Sequencing used naive CD8+ T cells from blood, with Jurkat cell RNA spiked in. Described subset: FACS-sorted CD8+CD4-CCR7+CD45RA+ naive T cells. All receptors come from a human donor in good health. Some libraries in this study had Jurkat cell RNA spiked in.

Points on this clonotype: This clone may be a read error of a much larger clone one base away. The V gene is TRBV7-9, the J gene TRBJ1-4, with D hard to call. The CDR3 is 16 amino acids. Trimming left V 6 bases short and J 8 bases short, with 22 bases between. CDR1 SEHNR and CDR2 FQNEAQ come from the germline V gene (reference sequence). In DNA form, the CDR3 reads TGTGCCAGCAGTTCTCCGGTCGGGATGGCGGAGGAAAAACTGTTTTTT. Amino acids: CASSSPVGMAEEKLFF.

This clonotype appeared many times. The chain couples TRBV13 to TRBJ2-1; no clear D gene. The length of the CDR3 is 13 residues. Germline CDR1 and CDR2: PRHDT and FYEKMQ (reference sequence). Trimming cost V 2 bases and J 8 bases, with 10 bases left between them. The CDR3 spells CASSLRSFDEQFF. CDR3 in DNA: TGTGCCAGCAGCTTAAGGTCCTTCGATGAGCAGTTCTTC.

This clonotype was seen at least ten times. The CDR3 protein is CASSLGTAALTDTQYF. The CDR3 DNA reads TGTGCCAGCAGCTTAGGTACAGCGGCCCTCACAGATACGCAGTATTTT. The chain has TRBV7-8 and TRBJ2-3; D might be TRBD2 (5 bases). Germline V CDR1 and CDR2: SGHVS, FQNEAQ. V lost 1 base, J lost 2 bases, and 13 bases lay in between. This CDR3 is built from 16 residues.

The chain carries TRBV28 and TRBJ2-5, with a weak D call TRBD1 (5 bases). Deletions cut 5 bases from V and 5 bases from J, with 24 bases between. The CDR3 is 17 residues long. CDR1 and CDR2 from the germline V gene are MDHEN and SYDVKM. DNA for the CDR3: TGTGCCAGCAGTCCGCCGGCCCGACAGCTTAAGGGGGAGACCCAGTACTTC. It specifies CASSPPARQLKGETQYF.

This clonotype was observed a few times. V and J are TRBV20-1 and TRBJ2-7; the match to TRBD1 covers 8 bases. V dropped 0 bases and J dropped 4; count of bases not matched to a gene: 17. Germline V gene lookup returns CDR1 DFQATT and CDR2 SNEGSKA (reference sequence). The CDR3 is made up of 18 amino acids. As DNA, the CDR3 is TGCAGTGCTAGAGAGAGAGTTCCGCGGACAGGGTTCCTGTACGAGCAGTACTTC. Its protein is CSARERVPRTGFLYEQYF.

This chain uses TRBV7-8 with TRBJ2-7; TRBD1 matches at 9 bases. From germline, CDR1 is SGHVS and CDR2 FQNEAQ. After removal of 5 bases from V and 3 bases from J, the junction contained 8 bases not matched to a gene. This CDR3 spans 15 amino acids. DNA for the CDR3: TGTGCCAGCAGCGACCCACAGGGGGCGGGCTACGAGCAGTACTTC. Residues: CASSDPQGAGYEQYF.

CDR3 loop: CATSDLQGGVAPDTQYF. The DNA of the CDR3 is TGTGCCACCAGTGATTTGCAGGGGGGGGTAGCTCCAGATACGCAGTATTTT. This chain joins TRBV24-1 and TRBJ2-3; the D call may be TRBD1 or TRBD2 (7 bases each). Trimming left V 0 bases short and J 4 bases short, with 16 bases between. Germline V gene sequence: CDR1 KGHDR, CDR2 SFDVKD. The CDR3 loop spans 17 amino acids.

This clonotype appeared a few times. A single base separates this from a much larger clone, so it may be a read error. J is TRBJ1-1 and V is TRBV5-1, with 7 bases lining up with TRBD1. The CDR3 runs 16 residues. J lost 1 base, V lost 0 bases, and 6 bases had no gene match. Looked up from germline, CDR1 is SGHRS and CDR2 is YFSETQ. This CDR3 is CASSLAGTDTNTEAFF. CDR3 in DNA: TGCGCCAGCAGCTTGGCCGGGACAGACACGAACACTGAAGCTTTCTTT. Full variable domain (remainder filled in from reference TRBV5-1 and TRBJ1-1): KAGVTQTPRYLIKTRGQQVTLSCSPISGHRSVSWYQQTPGQGLQFLFEYFSETQRNKGNFPGRFSGRQFSNSRSEMNVSTLELGDSALYLCASSLAGTDTNTEAFFGQGTRLTVV.

A remark on this clonotype: This could be a read error, since a much larger clone is one nucleotide away. V usage is TRBV7-6 and J usage is TRBJ2-6, with 8 bases that match TRBD2. J gave up 5 bases and V 2 bases, and 2 bases lay outside the gene matches. The CDR3 runs to 15 residues. Germline V gene lookup returns CDR1 SGHVS and CDR2 FNYEAQ. CDR3 in amino acids: CASSLSGGRANVLTF. Here the CDR3 DNA reads TGTGCCAGCAGCTTATCGGGGGGGAGGGCCAACGTCCTGACTTTC.

This clonotype was seen ten or more times. This chain connects TRBV6-2 or TRBV6-3 to TRBJ2-7; D unresolved. CDR1 is MNHEY and CDR2 is SVGEGT in the germline V gene. This CDR3 comprises 14 residues. V lost 8 bases, J lost 2 bases, and 16 bases lay in between. CDR3 DNA sequence: TGTGCCAGCGCCGTAGACGTCTCCCCCTACGAGCAGTACTTC. It specifies CASAVDVSPYEQYF.

This clonotype was seen many times. This rearrangement joins TRBV29-1 to TRBJ1-1, with 8 bases aligning to TRBD1. After removal of 6 bases from V and 4 bases from J, the junction contained 7 bases not matched to a gene. CDR1 is SQVTM and CDR2 is ANQGSEA in the germline V gene. The CDR3 contains 13 residues. CDR3 nucleotides: TGCAGCGTATCAGGGGGCTTAAGCACTGAAGCTTTCTTT. It is translated as CSVSGGLSTEAFF.

This clonotype was counted only a few times. The chain carries TRBV11-2 and TRBJ2-7; the D gene is possibly TRBD2 (5 bases). V was cut by 2 bases and J by 5 bases, with 10 bases left in between. CDR3 length: 13 amino acids. Germline assignment: CDR1 SGHAT and CDR2 FQNNGV. The CDR3, as DNA: TGTGCCAGCAGCTTATACGGGGTGGACGAGCAGTACTTC. This sequence encodes CASSLYGVDEQYF.

This clonotype showed up many times. The chain couples TRBV21-1 to TRBJ2-3; the tabulated D call, TRBD1, remains unverified against the DNA. TRBV21-1 is a listed pseudogene. This CDR3 has 13 amino acids. The CDR3 DNA reads as TGTGCCAGCAGCAAACGGACAGCAGATACGCAGTATTTT. Its protein is CASSKRTADTQYF.

The chain uses TRBV7-6 and TRBJ2-3; a possible D gene is TRBD2 (7 bases). The CDR3 is 15 amino acids. Trimming cost V 5 bases and J 4 bases, with 16 bases left between them. Per germline, CDR1 SGHVS and CDR2 FNYEAQ. CDR3 in amino acids: CASSPGRGGPDTQYF. The CDR3 DNA follows: TGTGCCAGCAGCCCGGGTAGGGGGGGGCCAGATACGCAGTATTTT.

The chain has TRBV20-1 and TRBJ2-5; the D is unclear. The germline gives CDR1 DFQATT, CDR2 SNEGSKA (reference sequence). CDR3 size: 18 residues. The V gene lost 0 bases and the J gene lost 0 bases, with 20 bases spanning the gap. In DNA, the CDR3 is TGCAGTGCTAGAGATCGCGGTTTGTATCGTATGTACCAAGAGACCCAGTACTTC. Translating gives CSARDRGLYRMYQETQYF.

The table lists this clonotype with many counts. The V gene is TRBV29-1, the J gene TRBJ2-7; D might be TRBD2 (7 bases). Trimming took off 2 bases at V and 5 bases at J, with 16 bases between the two ends. CDR1 and CDR2 (germline): SQVTM, ANQGSEA. The CDR3 is 14 amino acids. The CDR3 nucleotides are TGCAGCGTTGAATTGGCGGGGGCTGGGGACGAGCAGTACTTC. Amino acid sequence: CSVELAGAGDEQYF.

The V call is TRBV10-3, the J call TRBJ2-7, with a weak D call TRBD1 (6 bases). V was pared by 2 bases and J by 3 bases, with 11 bases between. The CDR3 runs 14 residues. Germline V gene lookup returns CDR1 ENHRY and CDR2 SYGVKD. The CDR3 protein is CAISEARGNYEQYF. DNA for the CDR3: TGTGCCATCAGTGAGGCCAGGGGAAACTACGAGCAGTACTTC.

This clonotype was observed many times. V usage is TRBV7-2 and J usage is TRBJ1-2, with D possibly matching TRBD1 (5 bases). Germline V gives CDR1 SGHTA, CDR2 FQGNSA. This CDR3 is 15 amino acids long. Trimming stripped 5 bases from V and 4 bases from J, with 17 bases between. CDR3 loop: CASSPPGDSGYGYTF. The CDR3 DNA follows: TGTGCCAGCAGCCCGCCCGGGGACTCCGGCTATGGCTACACCTTC.

As regards this clonotype: With a much larger clone just one base away, this may be a read error. V is TRBV20-1 and J is TRBJ2-2; D is ambiguous. The germline V gene has CDR1 DFQATT and CDR2 SNEGSKA (reference sequence). The CDR3 is 13 amino acids. The CDR3 here is CGAQGANTGELFF. Here the CDR3 DNA reads TGCGGTGCCCAAGGAGCGAACACCGGGGAGCTGTTTTTT.

The genes are TRBV13 and TRBJ2-1, with D tentatively TRBD1 (6 bases). Germline values: CDR1 PRHDT, CDR2 FYEKMQ (reference sequence). The CDR3 length is 16 residues. V lost 1 base and J 2 bases, leaving 12 bases between the germline ends. The DNA of the CDR3 is TGTGCCAGCAGCTTAGAGGGGGATGGGCCCTACAATGAGCAGTTCTTC. Residues: CASSLEGDGPYNEQFF. The complete variable domain, with remaining parts taken from reference TRBV13 and TRBJ2-1, reads AAGVIQSPRHLIKEKRETATLKCYPIPRHDTVYWYQQGPGQDPQFLISFYEKMQSDKGSIPDRFSAQQFSDYHSELNMSSLELGDSALYFCASSLEGDGPYNEQFFGPGTRLTVL.